These T cell receptor beta chains were read from a single sample in a study of Graves' ophthalmopathy and Graves' hyperthyroidism. Using its own MiXCR run on the multiplex PCR reads, TCRdb lists one record per CDR3 protein. This sample has more than 300,000 distinct CDR3 sequences, with approximately 17% found just once. Input material: peripheral blood. The receptors here all came from an adult woman with stable Graves' hyperthyroidism. Each CDR3 is given with its conserved first and last residue. Some rows have no size entry. The others give once, few or many, or a class for an expanded clone.

v_gene: TRBV13
j_gene: TRBJ1-5
abundance: NA
CDR3aa: CASSKQGNQPQHF

v_gene: TRBV12-3/TRBV12-4
j_gene: TRBJ1-2
abundance: NA
CDR3aa: CASAEQGEFGGYTF

v_gene: TRBV6-1
j_gene: TRBJ2-7
abundance: few
CDR3aa: CASSPDRWNYEQYF

v_gene: TRBV9
j_gene: TRBJ2-7
abundance: many
CDR3aa: CASSVSPGTGGYEQYF

v_gene: TRBV6-2/TRBV6-3
j_gene: TRBJ2-2
abundance: NA
CDR3aa: CASSPTSVMNTGDLFF

v_gene: TRBV29-1
j_gene: TRBJ2-5
abundance: many
CDR3aa: CSVERQGGETQYF

v_gene: TRBV10-2
j_gene: TRBJ2-2
abundance: few
CDR3aa: CASSPWTGGVGTGELFF

v_gene: TRBV28
j_gene: TRBJ2-1
abundance: many
CDR3aa: CASRWGGRYNEQFF

v_gene: TRBV6-1
j_gene: TRBJ1-1
abundance: many
CDR3aa: CASTQPGRVTEAFF

v_gene: TRBV11-1
j_gene: TRBJ2-5
abundance: many
CDR3aa: CASSLKGRGLGSEETQYF

v_gene: TRBV13
j_gene: TRBJ2-7
abundance: NA
CDR3aa: CASSVTGVYEQYF

v_gene: TRBV12-3/TRBV12-4
j_gene: TRBJ1-2
abundance: many
CDR3aa: CASRPQPGQKIINYGFTF

v_gene: TRBV12-3/TRBV12-4
j_gene: TRBJ1-5
abundance: many
CDR3aa: CASSSVDRGNQPQHF

v_gene: TRBV30
j_gene: TRBJ1-2
abundance: many
CDR3aa: CAWTKWYPRDGDGGYTF

v_gene: TRBV28
j_gene: TRBJ2-5
abundance: many
CDR3aa: CASSPGGARVRAQYF

v_gene: TRBV12-3/TRBV12-4
j_gene: TRBJ2-1
abundance: NA
CDR3aa: CASSPTGGSYNEQFF

v_gene: TRBV6-1
j_gene: TRBJ2-7
abundance: many
CDR3aa: CASSEIWQGKGEQYF

v_gene: TRBV6-1
j_gene: TRBJ1-3
abundance: many
CDR3aa: CASSMRELDSGNTIYF

v_gene: TRBV6-5
j_gene: TRBJ2-7
abundance: NA
CDR3aa: CASSYGGTSGFEQYF

v_gene: TRBV11-2
j_gene: TRBJ2-7
abundance: many
CDR3aa: CASSLQSTSGSYEQYF

v_gene: TRBV6-1
j_gene: TRBJ1-5
abundance: NA
CDR3aa: CASSENGQGGVSNQPQHF

v_gene: TRBV11-2
j_gene: TRBJ1-2
abundance: many
CDR3aa: CASRHTGGYGYTF

v_gene: TRBV28
j_gene: TRBJ2-7
abundance: many
CDR3aa: CASSPRAVRDYRPYF

v_gene: TRBV28
j_gene: TRBJ1-1
abundance: many
CDR3aa: CASSRSTGGTGSTEAFF

v_gene: TRBV30
j_gene: TRBJ1-2
abundance: many
CDR3aa: CAWSVSLSRGGYTF

v_gene: TRBV6-1
j_gene: TRBJ2-7
abundance: NA
CDR3aa: CAGFRGLPSYEQYF

v_gene: TRBV6-6
j_gene: TRBJ2-7
abundance: many
CDR3aa: CASSYSFGGEQYF

v_gene: TRBV7-9
j_gene: TRBJ2-7
abundance: many
CDR3aa: CATDRTGGIYEQYF

v_gene: TRBV19
j_gene: TRBJ1-2
abundance: many
CDR3aa: CASISSGTNYGYTF

v_gene: TRBV6-5
j_gene: TRBJ2-4
abundance: NA
CDR3aa: CASSYPSLRAKNIQYF

v_gene: TRBV27
j_gene: TRBJ2-7
abundance: many
CDR3aa: CASSLSQGVQSEQYF

v_gene: TRBV19
j_gene: TRBJ1-2
abundance: many
CDR3aa: CASSAQDRGYTF

v_gene: TRBV7-8
j_gene: TRBJ2-1
abundance: NA
CDR3aa: CASSSGQGSYNEQFF

v_gene: TRBV24-1
j_gene: TRBJ1-5
abundance: many
CDR3aa: CATSDSGAEQYNQPQHF